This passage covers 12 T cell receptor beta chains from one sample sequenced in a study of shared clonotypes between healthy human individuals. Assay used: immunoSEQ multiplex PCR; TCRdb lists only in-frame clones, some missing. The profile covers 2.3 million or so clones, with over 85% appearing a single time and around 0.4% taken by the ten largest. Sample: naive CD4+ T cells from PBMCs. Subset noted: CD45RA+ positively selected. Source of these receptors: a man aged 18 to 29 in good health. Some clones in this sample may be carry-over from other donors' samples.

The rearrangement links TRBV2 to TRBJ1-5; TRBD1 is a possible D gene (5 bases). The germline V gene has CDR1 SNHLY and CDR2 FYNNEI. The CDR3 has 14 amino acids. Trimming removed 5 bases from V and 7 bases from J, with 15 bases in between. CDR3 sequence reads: CASSIDSSGQPQHF. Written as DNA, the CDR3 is TGTGCCAGCAGTATCGACAGCTCCGGGCAGCCCCAGCATTTT.

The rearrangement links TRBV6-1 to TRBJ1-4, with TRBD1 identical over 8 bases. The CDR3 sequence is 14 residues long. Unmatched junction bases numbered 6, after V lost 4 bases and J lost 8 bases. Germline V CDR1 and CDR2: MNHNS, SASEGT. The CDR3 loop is CASSGTGSEEKLFF. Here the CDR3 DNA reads TGTGCCAGCAGTGGGACAGGGAGTGAAGAAAAACTGTTTTTT.

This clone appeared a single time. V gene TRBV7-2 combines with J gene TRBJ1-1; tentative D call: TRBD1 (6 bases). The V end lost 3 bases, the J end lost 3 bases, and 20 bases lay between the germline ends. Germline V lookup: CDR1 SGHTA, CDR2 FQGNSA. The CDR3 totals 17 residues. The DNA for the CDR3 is TGTGCCAGCAGCTTGCGGGGTGGGCAGGGGATACACACTGAAGCTTTCTTT. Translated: CASSLRGGQGIHTEAFF.

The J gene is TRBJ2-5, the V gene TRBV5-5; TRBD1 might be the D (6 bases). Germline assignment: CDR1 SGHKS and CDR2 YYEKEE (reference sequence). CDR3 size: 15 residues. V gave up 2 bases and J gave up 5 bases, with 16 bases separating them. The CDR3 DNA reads TGTGCCAGCAGCTTTCCCAGGGGCTCGGGGGAGACCCAGTACTTC. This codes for CASSFPRGSGETQYF.

The CDR3 loop reads CASSTGNGETQYF. The CDR3 bases are TGCGCCAGCAGCACGGGGAACGGAGAGACCCAGTACTTC. The chain carries TRBV5-1 and TRBJ2-5; tentative D call: TRBD2 (5 bases). Deletions cut 4 bases from V and 4 bases from J, with 11 bases between. The CDR3 length is 13 residues. The V gene's germline CDR1 is SGHRS and CDR2 YFSETQ.

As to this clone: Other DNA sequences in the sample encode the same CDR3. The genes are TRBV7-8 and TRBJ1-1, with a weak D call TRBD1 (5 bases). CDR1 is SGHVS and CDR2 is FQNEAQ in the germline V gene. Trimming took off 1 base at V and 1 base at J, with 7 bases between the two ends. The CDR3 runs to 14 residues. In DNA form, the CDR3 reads TGTGCCAGCAGCTTAGTTGGGGGGAACACTGAAGCTTTCTTT. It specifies CASSLVGGNTEAFF.

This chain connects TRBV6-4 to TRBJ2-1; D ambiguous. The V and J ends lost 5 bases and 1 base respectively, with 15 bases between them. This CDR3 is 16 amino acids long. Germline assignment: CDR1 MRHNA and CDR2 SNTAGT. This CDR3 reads CASSSSGHGSYNEQFF. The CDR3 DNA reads TGTGCCAGCAGTTCTAGTGGGCATGGATCCTACAATGAGCAGTTCTTC.

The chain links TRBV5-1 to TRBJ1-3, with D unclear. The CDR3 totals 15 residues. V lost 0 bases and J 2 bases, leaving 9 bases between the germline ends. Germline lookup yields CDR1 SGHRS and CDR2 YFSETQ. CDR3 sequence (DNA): TGCGCCAGCAGCTTGGCCTTAACTACTGGAAACACCATATATTTT. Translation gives CASSLALTTGNTIYF. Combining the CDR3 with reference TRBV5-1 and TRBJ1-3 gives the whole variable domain KAGVTQTPRYLIKTRGQQVTLSCSPISGHRSVSWYQQTPGQGLQFLFEYFSETQRNKGNFPGRFSGRQFSNSRSEMNVSTLELGDSALYLCASSLALTTGNTIYFGEGSWLTVV.

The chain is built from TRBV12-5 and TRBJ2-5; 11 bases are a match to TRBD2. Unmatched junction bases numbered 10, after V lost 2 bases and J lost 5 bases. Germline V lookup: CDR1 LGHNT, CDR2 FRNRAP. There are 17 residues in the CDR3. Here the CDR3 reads CASGLLGTSGVAETQYF. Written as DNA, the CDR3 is TGTGCTAGTGGTTTGCTCGGGACTAGCGGAGTGGCGGAGACCCAGTACTTC.

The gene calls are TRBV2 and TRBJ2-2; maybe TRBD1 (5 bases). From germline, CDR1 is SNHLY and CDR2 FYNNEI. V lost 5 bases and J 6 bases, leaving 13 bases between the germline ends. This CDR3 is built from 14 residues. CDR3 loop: CASSRQGSPGELFF. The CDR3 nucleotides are TGTGCCAGCAGTAGGCAGGGAAGCCCCGGGGAGCTGTTTTTT.

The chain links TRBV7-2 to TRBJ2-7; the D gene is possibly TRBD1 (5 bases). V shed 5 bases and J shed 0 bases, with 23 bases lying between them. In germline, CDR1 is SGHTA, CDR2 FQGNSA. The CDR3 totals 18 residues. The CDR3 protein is CASSPRGSGTISSYEQYF. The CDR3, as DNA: TGTGCCAGCAGCCCAAGGGGTTCGGGTACGATAAGCTCCTACGAGCAGTACTTC.

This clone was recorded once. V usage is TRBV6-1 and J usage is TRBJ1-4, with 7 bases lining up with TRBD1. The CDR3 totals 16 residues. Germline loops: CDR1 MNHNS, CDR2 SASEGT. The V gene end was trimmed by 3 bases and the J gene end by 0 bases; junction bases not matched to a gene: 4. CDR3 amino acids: CASSEAGQATNEKLFF. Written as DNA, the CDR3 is TGTGCCAGCAGTGAGGCCGGACAGGCAACTAATGAAAAACTGTTTTTT.